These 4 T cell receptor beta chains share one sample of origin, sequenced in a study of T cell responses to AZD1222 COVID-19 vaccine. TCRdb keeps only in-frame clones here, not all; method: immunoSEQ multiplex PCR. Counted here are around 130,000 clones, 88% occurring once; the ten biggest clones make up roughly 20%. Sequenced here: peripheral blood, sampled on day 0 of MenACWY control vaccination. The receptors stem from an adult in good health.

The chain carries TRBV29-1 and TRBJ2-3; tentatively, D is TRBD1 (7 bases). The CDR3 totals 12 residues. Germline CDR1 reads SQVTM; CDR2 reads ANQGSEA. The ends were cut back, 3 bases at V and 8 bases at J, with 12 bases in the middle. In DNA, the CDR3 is TGCAGCGTTGAGGACCAGGGGGGTACGCAGTATTTT. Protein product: CSVEDQGGTQYF.

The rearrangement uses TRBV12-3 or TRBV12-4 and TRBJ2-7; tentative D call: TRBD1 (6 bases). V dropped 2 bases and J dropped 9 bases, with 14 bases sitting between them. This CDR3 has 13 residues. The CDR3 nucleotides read TGTGCCAGCAGTTTAAATGGGGGCTCGGCGCAGTACTTC. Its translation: CASSLNGGSAQYF.

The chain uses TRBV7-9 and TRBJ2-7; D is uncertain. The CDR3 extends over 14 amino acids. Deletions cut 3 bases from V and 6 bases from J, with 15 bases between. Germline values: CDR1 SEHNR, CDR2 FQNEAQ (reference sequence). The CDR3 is CASSFPHAVAEQYF. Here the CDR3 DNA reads TGTGCCAGCAGCTTCCCCCACGCGGTGGCCGAGCAGTACTTC.

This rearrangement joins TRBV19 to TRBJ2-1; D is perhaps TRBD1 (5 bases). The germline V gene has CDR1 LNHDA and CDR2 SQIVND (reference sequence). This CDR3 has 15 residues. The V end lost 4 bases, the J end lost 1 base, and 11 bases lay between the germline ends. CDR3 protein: CASSTSGISYNEQFF. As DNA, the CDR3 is TGTGCCAGTAGTACCTCAGGGATTTCCTACAATGAGCAGTTCTTC. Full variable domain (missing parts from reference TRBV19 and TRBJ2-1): DGGITQSPKYLFRKEGQNVTLSCEQNLNHDAMYWYRQDPGQGLRLIYYSQIVNDFQKGDIAEGYSVSREKKESFPLTVTSAQKNPTAFYLCASSTSGISYNEQFFGPGTRLTVL.